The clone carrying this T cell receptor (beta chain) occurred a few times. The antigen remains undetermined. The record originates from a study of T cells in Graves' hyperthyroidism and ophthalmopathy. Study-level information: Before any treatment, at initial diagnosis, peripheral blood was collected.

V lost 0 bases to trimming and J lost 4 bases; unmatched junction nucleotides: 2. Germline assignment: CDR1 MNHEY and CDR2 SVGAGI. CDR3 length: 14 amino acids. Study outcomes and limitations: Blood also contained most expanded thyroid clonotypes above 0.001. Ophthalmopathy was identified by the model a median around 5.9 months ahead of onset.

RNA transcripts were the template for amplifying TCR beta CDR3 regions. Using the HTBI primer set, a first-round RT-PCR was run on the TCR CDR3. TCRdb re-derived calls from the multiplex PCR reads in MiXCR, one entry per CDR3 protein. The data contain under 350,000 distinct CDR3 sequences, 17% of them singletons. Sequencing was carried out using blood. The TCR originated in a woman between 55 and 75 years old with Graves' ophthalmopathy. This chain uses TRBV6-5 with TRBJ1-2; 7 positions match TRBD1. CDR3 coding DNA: TGTGCCAGCAGTTACTCGACAGGGTTCTATGGCTACACCTTC. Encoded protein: CASSYSTGFYGYTF.